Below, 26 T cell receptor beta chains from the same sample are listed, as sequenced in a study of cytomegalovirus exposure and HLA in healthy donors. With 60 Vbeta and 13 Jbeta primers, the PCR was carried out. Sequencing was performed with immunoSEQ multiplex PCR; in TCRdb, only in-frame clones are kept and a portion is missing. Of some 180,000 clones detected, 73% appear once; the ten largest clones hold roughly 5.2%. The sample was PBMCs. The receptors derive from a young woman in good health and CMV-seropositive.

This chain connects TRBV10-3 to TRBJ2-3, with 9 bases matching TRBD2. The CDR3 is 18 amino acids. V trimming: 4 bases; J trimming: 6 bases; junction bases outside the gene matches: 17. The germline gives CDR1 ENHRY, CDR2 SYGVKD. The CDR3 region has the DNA TGTGCCATCAGTGGTGGCGGGGGGGCTTTGGATTTAGGTGATACGCAGTATTTT. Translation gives CAISGGGGALDLGDTQYF.

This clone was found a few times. Written as DNA, the CDR3 is TGTGCTAGTGGTTGGGGACAGGGGCCAAGAGGTAACACTGAAGCTTTCTTT. Amino acids: CASGWGQGPRGNTEAFF. V is TRBV12-5 and J is TRBJ1-1, with 10 bases that match TRBD1. V dropped 4 bases and J dropped 2; count of bases not matched to a gene: 10. The CDR3 is 17 residues long. Germline CDR1 reads LGHNT; CDR2 reads FRNRAP. Full variable domain (missing parts from reference TRBV12-5 and TRBJ1-1): DARVTQTPRHKVTEMGQEVTMRCQPILGHNTVFWYRQTMMQGLELLAYFRNRAPLDDSGMPKDRFSAEMPDATLATLKIQPSEPRDSAVYFCASGWGQGPRGNTEAFFGQGTRLTVV.

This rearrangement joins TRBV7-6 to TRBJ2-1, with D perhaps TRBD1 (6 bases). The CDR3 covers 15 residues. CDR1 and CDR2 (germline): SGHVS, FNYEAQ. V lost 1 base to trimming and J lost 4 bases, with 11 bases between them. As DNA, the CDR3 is TGTGCCAGCAGCTTAGATCTAACAGGGTACAATGAGCAGTTCTTC. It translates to CASSLDLTGYNEQFF. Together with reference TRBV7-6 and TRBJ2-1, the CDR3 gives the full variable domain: GAGVSQSPRYKVTKRGQDVALRCDPISGHVSLYWYRQALGQGPEFLTYFNYEAQQDKSGLPNDRFSAERPEGSISTLTIQRTEQRDSAMYRCASSLDLTGYNEQFFGPGTRLTVL.

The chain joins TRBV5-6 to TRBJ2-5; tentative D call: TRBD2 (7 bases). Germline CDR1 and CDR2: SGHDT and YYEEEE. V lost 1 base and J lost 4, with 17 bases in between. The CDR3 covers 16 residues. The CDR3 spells CASSLLSAGGRETQYF. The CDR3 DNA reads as TGTGCCAGCAGCTTGCTGTCTGCCGGGGGGCGAGAGACCCAGTACTTC.

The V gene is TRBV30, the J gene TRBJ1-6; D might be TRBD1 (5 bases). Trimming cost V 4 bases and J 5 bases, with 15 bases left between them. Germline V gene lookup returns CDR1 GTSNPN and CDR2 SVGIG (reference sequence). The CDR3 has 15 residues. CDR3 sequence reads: CAWTIVQGNNSPLHF. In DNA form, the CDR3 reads TGTGCCTGGACGATCGTTCAGGGCAATAATTCACCCCTCCACTTT. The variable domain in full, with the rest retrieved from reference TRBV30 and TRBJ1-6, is SQTIHQWPATLVQPVGSPLSLECTVEGTSNPNLYWYRQAAGRGLQLLFYSVGIGQISSEVPQNLSASRPQDRQFILSSKKLLLSDSGFYLCAWTIVQGNNSPLHFGNGTRLTVT.

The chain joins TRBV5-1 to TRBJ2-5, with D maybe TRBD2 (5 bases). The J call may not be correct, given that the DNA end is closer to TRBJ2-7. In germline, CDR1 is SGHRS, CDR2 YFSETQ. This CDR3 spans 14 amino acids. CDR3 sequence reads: CASSPTGVGYEQYF. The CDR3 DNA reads TGCGCCAGCAGCCCTACCGGGGTCGGGTACGAGCAGTACTTC.

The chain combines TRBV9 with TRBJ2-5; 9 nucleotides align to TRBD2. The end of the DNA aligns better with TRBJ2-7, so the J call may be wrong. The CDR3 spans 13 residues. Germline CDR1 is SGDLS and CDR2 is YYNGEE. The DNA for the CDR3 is TGTGCCAGCAGCGTTGCGGGAGGGGACGAGCAGTACTTC. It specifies CASSVAGGDEQYF.

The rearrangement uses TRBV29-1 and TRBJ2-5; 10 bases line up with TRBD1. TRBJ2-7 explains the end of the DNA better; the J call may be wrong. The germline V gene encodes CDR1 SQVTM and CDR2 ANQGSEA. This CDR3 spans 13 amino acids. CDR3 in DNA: TGCAGCGTTGGGGACAGGGGACATTACGAGCAGTACTTC. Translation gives CSVGDRGHYEQYF.

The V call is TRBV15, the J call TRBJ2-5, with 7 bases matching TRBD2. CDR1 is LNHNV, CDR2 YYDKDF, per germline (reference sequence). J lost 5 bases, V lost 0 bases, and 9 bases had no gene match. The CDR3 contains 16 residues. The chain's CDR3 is CATSRDRSGAGETQYF. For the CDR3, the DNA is TGTGCCACCAGCAGAGATCGGAGCGGGGCGGGGGAGACCCAGTACTTC.

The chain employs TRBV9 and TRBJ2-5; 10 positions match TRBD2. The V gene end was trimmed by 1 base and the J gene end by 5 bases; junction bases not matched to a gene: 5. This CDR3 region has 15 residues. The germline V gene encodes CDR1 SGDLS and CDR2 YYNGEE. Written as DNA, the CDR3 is TGTGCCAGCAGCGTAACTAGCGGGGTGTCGGAGACCCAGTACTTC. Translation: CASSVTSGVSETQYF.

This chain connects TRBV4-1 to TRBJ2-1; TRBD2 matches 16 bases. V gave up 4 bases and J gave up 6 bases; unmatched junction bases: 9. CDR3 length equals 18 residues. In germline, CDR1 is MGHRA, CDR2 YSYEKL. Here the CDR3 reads CASSLEGLAGGPSNEQFF. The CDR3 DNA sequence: TGCGCCAGCAGCCTGGAGGGACTAGCGGGGGGGCCTAGCAATGAGCAGTTCTTC.

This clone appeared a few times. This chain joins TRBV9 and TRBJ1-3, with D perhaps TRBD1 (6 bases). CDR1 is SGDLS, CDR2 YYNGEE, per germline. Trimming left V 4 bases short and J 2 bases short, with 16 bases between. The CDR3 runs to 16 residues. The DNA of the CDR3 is TGTGCCAGCAGCTTACAGGGAAAGGTCGCTGGAAACACCATATATTTT. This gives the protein CASSLQGKVAGNTIYF.

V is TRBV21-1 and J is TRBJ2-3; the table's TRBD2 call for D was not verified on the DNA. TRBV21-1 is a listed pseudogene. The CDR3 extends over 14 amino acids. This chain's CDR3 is CASSKGPGTDTQYF. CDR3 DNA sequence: TGTGCCAGCAGCAAAGGCCCGGGAACAGATACGCAGTATTTT.

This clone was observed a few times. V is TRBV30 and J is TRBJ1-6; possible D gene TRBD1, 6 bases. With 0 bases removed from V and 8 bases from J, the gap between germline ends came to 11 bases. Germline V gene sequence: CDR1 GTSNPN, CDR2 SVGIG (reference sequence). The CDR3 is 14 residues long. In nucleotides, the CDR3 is TGTGCCTGGAGTGTCAGGGGCGCAGATTCACCCCTCCACTTT. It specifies CAWSVRGADSPLHF.

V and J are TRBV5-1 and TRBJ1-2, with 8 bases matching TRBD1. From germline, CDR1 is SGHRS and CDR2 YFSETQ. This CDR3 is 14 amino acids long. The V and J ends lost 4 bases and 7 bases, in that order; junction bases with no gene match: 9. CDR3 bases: TGCGCCAGCAGCGAACAACAGGGGGGAGGTGGCTACACCTTC. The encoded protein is CASSEQQGGGGYTF.

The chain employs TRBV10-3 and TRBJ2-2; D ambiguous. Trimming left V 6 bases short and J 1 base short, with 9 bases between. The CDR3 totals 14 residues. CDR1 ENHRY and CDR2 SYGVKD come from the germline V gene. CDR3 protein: CAIRQTVNTGELFF. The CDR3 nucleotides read TGTGCCATCAGACAGACCGTGAACACCGGGGAGCTGTTTTTT.

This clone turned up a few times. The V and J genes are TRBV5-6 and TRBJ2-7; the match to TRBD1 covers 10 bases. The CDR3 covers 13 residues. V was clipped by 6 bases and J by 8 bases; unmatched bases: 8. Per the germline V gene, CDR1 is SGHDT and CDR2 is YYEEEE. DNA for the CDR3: TGTGCCAGCAACCGGGACAGGGGAGGTAAGCAGTACTTC. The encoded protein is CASNRDRGGKQYF.

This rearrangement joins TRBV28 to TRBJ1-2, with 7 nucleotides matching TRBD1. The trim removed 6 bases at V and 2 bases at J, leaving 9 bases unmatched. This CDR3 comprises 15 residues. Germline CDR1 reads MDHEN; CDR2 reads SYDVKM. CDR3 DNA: TGTGCCAGCAGCCCCGTCGGACAGGAAAACTATGGCTACACCTTC. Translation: CASSPVGQENYGYTF.

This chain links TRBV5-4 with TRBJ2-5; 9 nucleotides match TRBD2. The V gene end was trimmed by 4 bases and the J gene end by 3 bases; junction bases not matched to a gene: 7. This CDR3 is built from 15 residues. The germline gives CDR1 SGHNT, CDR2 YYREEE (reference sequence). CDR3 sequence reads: CASSPGTSYKETQYF. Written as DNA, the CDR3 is TGTGCCAGCAGCCCCGGGACTAGCTACAAAGAGACCCAGTACTTC.

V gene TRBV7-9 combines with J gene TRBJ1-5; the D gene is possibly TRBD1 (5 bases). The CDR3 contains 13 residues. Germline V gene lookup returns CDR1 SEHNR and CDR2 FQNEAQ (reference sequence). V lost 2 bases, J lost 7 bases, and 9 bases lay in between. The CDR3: CASSLLEGQPQHF. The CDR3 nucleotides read TGTGCCAGCAGCTTATTGGAGGGGCAGCCCCAGCATTTT.

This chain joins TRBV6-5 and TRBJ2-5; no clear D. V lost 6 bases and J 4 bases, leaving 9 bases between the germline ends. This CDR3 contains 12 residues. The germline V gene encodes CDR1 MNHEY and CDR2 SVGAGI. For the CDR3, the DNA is TGTGCCAGCAGGGCTACGGGAGAGACCCAGTACTTC. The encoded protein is CASRATGETQYF.

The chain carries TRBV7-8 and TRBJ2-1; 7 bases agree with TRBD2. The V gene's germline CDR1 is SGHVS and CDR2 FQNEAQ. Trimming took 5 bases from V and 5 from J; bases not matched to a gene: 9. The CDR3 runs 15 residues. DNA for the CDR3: TGTGCCAGCAGCAGTATCCGGGACTACAACAATGAGCAGTTCTTC. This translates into CASSSIRDYNNEQFF.

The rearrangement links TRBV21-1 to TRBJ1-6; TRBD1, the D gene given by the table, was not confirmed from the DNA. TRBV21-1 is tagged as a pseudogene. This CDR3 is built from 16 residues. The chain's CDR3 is CASSSFTGLGNSPLHF. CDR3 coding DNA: TGTGCCAGCAGCTCCTTCACAGGGCTCGGGAATTCACCCCTCCACTTT.

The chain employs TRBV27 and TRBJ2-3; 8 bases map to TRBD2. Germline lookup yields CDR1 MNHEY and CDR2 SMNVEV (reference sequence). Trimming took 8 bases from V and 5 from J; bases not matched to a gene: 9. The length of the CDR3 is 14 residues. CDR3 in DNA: TGTGCCAGCGTTGACGGGGGGGCCGGAGATACGCAGTATTTT. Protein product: CASVDGGAGDTQYF.

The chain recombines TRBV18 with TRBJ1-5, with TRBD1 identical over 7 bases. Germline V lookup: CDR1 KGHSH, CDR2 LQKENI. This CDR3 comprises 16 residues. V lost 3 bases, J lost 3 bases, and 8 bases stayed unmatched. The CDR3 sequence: CASSPAGGQVNQPQHF. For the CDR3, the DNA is TGTGCCAGCTCACCCGCTGGCGGACAGGTCAATCAGCCCCAGCATTTT. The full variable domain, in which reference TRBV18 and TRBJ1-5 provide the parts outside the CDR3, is NAGVMQNPRHLVRRRGQEARLRCSPMKGHSHVYWYRQLPEEGLKFMVYLQKENIIDESGMPKERFSAEFPKEGPSILRIQQVVRGDSAAYFCASSPAGGQVNQPQHFGDGTRLSIL.

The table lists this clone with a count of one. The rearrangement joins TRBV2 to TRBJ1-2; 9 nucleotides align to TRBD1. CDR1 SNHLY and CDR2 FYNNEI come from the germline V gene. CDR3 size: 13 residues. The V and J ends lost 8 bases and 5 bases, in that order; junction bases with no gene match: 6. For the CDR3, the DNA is TGTGCCAGCCGGGACAGGGAGCGGTATGGCTACACCTTC. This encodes CASRDRERYGYTF.